This TCR beta chain was captured by sequencing in a study of human T cells and chemical hapten exposure. Study-level findings and limits: Sensitizing to DPC left TCRs with a frequency above 1 in 1000 unaltered.

This clonotype came up many times. As yet, its antigen is unknown. Noted time point: pre-sensitization, week 0. Treatment: therapeutic diphenylcyclopropenone sensitization with weekly scalp DPC. Donation of samples came from alopecia patients who were 18 to 70 years old and suitable for DPC. CDR1 is SGDLS and CDR2 is YYNGEE in the germline V gene. V lost 1 base, J lost 4 bases, and 12 bases lay in between. The CDR3 length is 15 residues. In the library, unique molecular identifiers were attached to individual cDNA molecules. TCRdb called the RACE reads again in MiXCR, with one record for every CDR3 protein. Here the sample spans 95,000 to 100,000 distinct CDR3 sequences, 11% being singletons.

This material consisted of whole blood, taken in connection with sensitization to the hapten diphenylcyclopropenone (DPC). This TCR came from an older woman with alopecia areata. Some clones in this sample may be carry-over from other donors' samples. The J gene is TRBJ1-5, the V gene TRBV9; D may be TRBD1 (5 bases). The chain's CDR3 is CASSVLGRRNQPQHF. DNA of the CDR3: TGTGCCAGCAGCGTATTGGGACGGAGAAATCAGCCCCAGCATTTT. Full variable domain (outside the CDR3, taken from reference TRBV9 and TRBJ1-5): DSGVTQTPKHLITATGQRVTLRCSPRSGDLSVYWYQQSLDQGLQFLIQYYNGEERAKGNILERFSAQQFPDLHSELNLSSLELGDSALYFCASSVLGRRNQPQHFGDGTRLSIL.